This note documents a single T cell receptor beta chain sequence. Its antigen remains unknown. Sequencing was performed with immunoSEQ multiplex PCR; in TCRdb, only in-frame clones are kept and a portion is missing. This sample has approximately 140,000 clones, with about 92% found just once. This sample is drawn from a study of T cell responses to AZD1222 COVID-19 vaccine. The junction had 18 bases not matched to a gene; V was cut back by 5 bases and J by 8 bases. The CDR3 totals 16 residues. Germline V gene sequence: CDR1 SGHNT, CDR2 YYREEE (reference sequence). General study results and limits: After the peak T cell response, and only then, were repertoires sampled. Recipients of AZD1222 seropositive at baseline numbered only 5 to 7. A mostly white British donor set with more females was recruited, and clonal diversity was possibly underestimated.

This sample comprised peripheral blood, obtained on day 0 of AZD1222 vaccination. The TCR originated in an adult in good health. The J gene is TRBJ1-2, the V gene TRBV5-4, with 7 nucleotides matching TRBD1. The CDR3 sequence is CASREAGTEGMVGYTF. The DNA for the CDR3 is TGTGCCAGCAGAGAAGCCGGGACAGAGGGTATGGTGGGCTACACCTTC.